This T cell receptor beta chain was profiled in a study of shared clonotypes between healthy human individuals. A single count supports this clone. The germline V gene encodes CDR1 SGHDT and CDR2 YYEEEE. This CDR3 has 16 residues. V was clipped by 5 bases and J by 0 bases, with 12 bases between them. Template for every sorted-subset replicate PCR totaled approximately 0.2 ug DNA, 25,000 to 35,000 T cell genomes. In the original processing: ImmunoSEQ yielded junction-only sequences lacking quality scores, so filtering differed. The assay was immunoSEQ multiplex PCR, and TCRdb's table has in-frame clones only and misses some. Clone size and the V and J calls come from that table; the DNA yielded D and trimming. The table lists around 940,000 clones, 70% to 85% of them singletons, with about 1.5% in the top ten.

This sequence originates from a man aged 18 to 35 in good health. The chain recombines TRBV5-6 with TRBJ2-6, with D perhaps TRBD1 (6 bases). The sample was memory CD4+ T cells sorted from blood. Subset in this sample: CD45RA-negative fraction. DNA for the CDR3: TGTGCCAGCAGGCCGGACAGAAACTCTGGGGCCAACGTCCTGACTTTC. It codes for CASRPDRNSGANVLTF.